Included here is one T cell receptor (beta chain) sequence, with context. The CDR3 is 17 amino acids. V lost 2 bases to trimming and J lost 0 bases; unmatched junction nucleotides: 10. CDR1 is SGHVS, CDR2 FQNEAQ, per germline. These data come from a study of technical replicates of blood from a few donors. Sequencing used immunoSEQ multiplex PCR; TCRdb keeps in-frame clones, though not all of them. The repertoire has approximately 73,000 clones, around 93% of them found once; the top ten carry 0.2% to 0.3%. The clonotype originates from a human donor in good health. The sequenced sample consisted of T cells isolated from PBMCs. This rearrangement joins TRBV7-8 to TRBJ2-7, with TRBD2 matching 7 bases. The CDR3 is CASSLYRREGSSYEQYF. In DNA, the CDR3 is TGTGCCAGCAGCTTATACAGGAGGGAGGGCTCCTCCTACGAGCAGTACTTC.